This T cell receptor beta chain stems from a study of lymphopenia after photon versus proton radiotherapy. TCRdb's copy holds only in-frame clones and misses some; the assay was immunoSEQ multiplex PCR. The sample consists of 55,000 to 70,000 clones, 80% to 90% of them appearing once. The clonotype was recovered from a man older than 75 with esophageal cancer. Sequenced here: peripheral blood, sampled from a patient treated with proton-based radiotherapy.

CDR3 sequence: CASSLEFSYEQYF. The CDR3 DNA follows: TGTGCCAGCAGCTTGGAATTCTCCTACGAGCAGTACTTC. The rearrangement joins TRBV5-8 to TRBJ2-5; D remains unclear. The J call is uncertain, as TRBJ2-7 better fits the DNA end. Germline values: CDR1 SGHTS, CDR2 YDEGEE. The CDR3 runs 13 residues.